These 32 T cell receptor beta chains originate from one sample sequenced in a study of Ad26.COV2.S vaccination and SARS-CoV-2 variants. Treatment meaning: some 19 received Ad26.COV2.S at low or high dose, single or two shots; about five received placebo; per-sample allocation not given. On day 63 after the first injection, vaccine and placebo recipients gave samples. Only in-frame clones appear in the TCRdb table, and some are missing; sequencing was by immunoSEQ multiplex PCR. The sample carries a few hundred thousand clones, 90% recorded once. The starting material was peripheral blood, obtained in a trial of Ad26.COV2.S vaccine versus placebo. The receptors here all came from a person between 18 and 60 years old who received the Ad26.COV2.S COVID-19 vaccine or a placebo.

Only a few counts were recorded for this clone. This chain joins TRBV7-2 and TRBJ1-3; D call uncertain. Trimming removed 2 bases from V and 9 bases from J, with 11 bases in between. The CDR3 length is 13 residues. Germline lookup yields CDR1 SGHTA and CDR2 FQGNSA. The CDR3 here is CASSLPPWGTIYF. CDR3 DNA: TGTGCCAGCAGCTTACCGCCTTGGGGCACCATATATTTT.

This chain uses TRBV10-3 with TRBJ2-3; D might be TRBD2 (6 bases). Germline CDR1 reads ENHRY; CDR2 reads SYGVKD. The CDR3 has 13 residues. The V end was cut by 6 bases, the J end by 2 bases, with 9 bases between. Here the CDR3 DNA reads TGTGCCATCAGGGACTACCTCACAGATACGCAGTATTTT. Protein sequence: CAIRDYLTDTQYF.

The genes are TRBV4-2 and TRBJ1-3, with D possibly matching TRBD1 (5 bases). The ends were cut back, 6 bases at V and 0 bases at J, with 15 bases in the middle. The V gene's germline CDR1 is LGHNA and CDR2 YNFKEQ. The CDR3 has 16 amino acids. CDR3 sequence: CASSLTRQFSGNTIYF. CDR3 nucleotide sequence: TGTGCCAGCAGTCTCACCCGACAGTTCTCTGGAAACACCATATATTTT.

This clone was observed once. The chain carries TRBV11-3 and TRBJ2-1; a possible D gene is TRBD2 (6 bases). CDR1 and CDR2 (germline): SGHNT, YENEEA. The CDR3 is 15 amino acids. V dropped 4 bases and J dropped 8 bases, with 18 bases sitting between them. Here the CDR3 DNA reads TGTGCCAGCAGCTACCGGGGGTCGGGGGACGATGAGCAGTTCTTC. It is translated as CASSYRGSGDDEQFF.

This rearrangement joins TRBV2 to TRBJ1-1; 7 bases are shared with TRBD1. V lost 2 bases and J lost 9; bases outside the gene matches: 15. This CDR3 is built from 16 residues. Germline V gene data show CDR1 as SNHLY and CDR2 as FYNNEI. The CDR3 here is CASSEFRGGGQGKAFF. As DNA, the CDR3 is TGTGCCAGCAGTGAATTTCGTGGAGGGGGCCAGGGAAAAGCTTTCTTT.

This chain links TRBV25-1 with TRBJ1-1, with TRBD1 as a possible D gene (5 bases). There are 14 residues in the CDR3. The V gene lost 6 bases and the J gene lost 1 base, with 12 bases spanning the gap. Germline-derived CDR1 and CDR2 are MGHDK and SYGVNS. In nucleotides, the CDR3 is TGTGCCAGCAGAGGGGTGACAGAGAACACTGAAGCTTTCTTT. Its translation is CASRGVTENTEAFF.

In this sample, this clone turned up once. The chain employs TRBV6-2 or TRBV6-3 and TRBJ2-3; 9 nucleotides line up with TRBD1. The CDR3 has 19 amino acids. Losses at the gene ends were 1 base for V and 5 bases for J; bases not matched to a gene: 16. CDR1 MNHEY and CDR2 SVGEGT come from the germline V gene. CDR3 sequence: CASSYFYGRDRVTEDTQYF. The CDR3 nucleotides are TGTGCCAGCAGTTACTTTTATGGACGGGACAGGGTAACAGAAGATACGCAGTATTTT.

The rearrangement links TRBV29-1 to TRBJ2-5; 8 bases fit TRBD2. The CDR3 runs 14 residues. From germline, CDR1 is SQVTM and CDR2 ANQGSEA. Trimming took 1 base from V and 5 from J; bases not matched to a gene: 6. The CDR3 here is CSVEGVSGGETQYF. As DNA, the CDR3 is TGCAGCGTTGAAGGGGTTTCGGGGGGGGAGACCCAGTACTTC.

This chain uses TRBV7-2 with TRBJ2-1, with a weak D call TRBD1 (6 bases). V lost 5 bases and J lost 7, with 18 bases in between. This CDR3 is built from 15 residues. Germline V gene lookup returns CDR1 SGHTA and CDR2 FQGNSA. The CDR3 bases are TGTGCCAGCAGCCTTAACCCAACAGGGCAAAATGAGCAGTTCTTC. The encoded protein is CASSLNPTGQNEQFF.

This chain joins TRBV5-1 and TRBJ2-5; 7 bases match TRBD1. The trim removed 5 bases at V and 4 bases at J, leaving 5 bases unmatched. Germline CDR1 and CDR2: SGHRS and YFSETQ. The CDR3 is 13 amino acids. In DNA form, the CDR3 reads TGCGCCAGCAGGGAGACAGGGCTAGAGACCCAGTACTTC. It translates to CASRETGLETQYF. Variable domain in full (rest from reference TRBV5-1 and TRBJ2-5): KAGVTQTPRYLIKTRGQQVTLSCSPISGHRSVSWYQQTPGQGLQFLFEYFSETQRNKGNFPGRFSGRQFSNSRSEMNVSTLELGDSALYLCASRETGLETQYFGPGTRLLVL.

The chain links TRBV12-5 to TRBJ2-7; unclear D gene. The CDR3 is 12 residues long. The germline V and J ends were trimmed by 10 bases and 4 bases, with 14 bases remaining between them. Germline assignment: CDR1 LGHNT and CDR2 FRNRAP. Written as DNA, the CDR3 is TGTGCTACCTTGACCCCCAATTACGAGCAGTACTTC. Residues: CATLTPNYEQYF.

The genes are TRBV4-2 and TRBJ2-1; 8 bases fit TRBD2. The CDR3 loop spans 16 amino acids. Germline CDR1 reads LGHNA; CDR2 reads YNFKEQ. V lost 4 bases and J lost 6; bases outside the gene matches: 11. DNA of the CDR3: TGTGCCAGCAGCCTCTCGGGTAGCGGGATTGTCAATGAGCAGTTCTTC. Protein: CASSLSGSGIVNEQFF.

This rearrangement joins TRBV6-2 or TRBV6-3 to TRBJ2-7, with D uncertain. V was cut by 2 bases and J by 7 bases, with 12 bases left in between. The CDR3 has 13 residues. In germline, CDR1 is MNHEY, CDR2 SVGEGT. The DNA for the CDR3 is TGTGCCAGCAGTTACAGTCCCCCCTGGGAGCAGTACTTC. Encoded protein: CASSYSPPWEQYF.

The chain links TRBV19 to TRBJ2-1, with a possible D match to TRBD2 (6 bases). The V and J ends lost 3 bases and 2 bases respectively, with 17 bases between them. The CDR3 sequence is 17 residues long. CDR1 LNHDA and CDR2 SQIVND come from the germline V gene (reference sequence). CDR3 sequence reads: CASSMDPASAAYNEQFF. The DNA for the CDR3 is TGTGCCAGTAGTATGGATCCGGCTAGCGCGGCCTACAATGAGCAGTTCTTC.

The V gene is TRBV29-1, the J gene TRBJ1-3; D unclear. Germline V gene sequence: CDR1 SQVTM, CDR2 ANQGSEA. Trimming removed 7 bases at V and 2 bases at J, with 15 bases between. The length of the CDR3 is 14 residues. The CDR3: CSALVMGTGNTIYF. The CDR3 nucleotides read TGCAGCGCCCTGGTCATGGGAACTGGAAACACCATATATTTT. The full variable domain, rest sourced from reference TRBV29-1 and TRBJ1-3, is SAVISQKPSRDICQRGTSLTIQCQVDSQVTMMFWYRQQPGQSLTLIATANQGSEATYESGFVIDKFPISRPNLTFSTLTVSNMSPEDSSIYLCSALVMGTGNTIYFGEGSWLTVV.

The V gene is TRBV5-1, the J gene TRBJ1-1, with 10 bases matching TRBD1. The CDR3 loop spans 15 amino acids. Germline V CDR1 and CDR2: SGHRS, YFSETQ. Unmatched junction bases numbered 5, after V lost 1 base and J lost 5 bases. CDR3 loop: CASSLRQGALTEAFF. CDR3 nucleotides: TGCGCCAGCAGCTTGCGACAGGGGGCGCTGACTGAAGCTTTCTTT.

This chain links TRBV11-2 with TRBJ2-6, with D perhaps matching TRBD1 (6 bases). From germline, CDR1 is SGHAT and CDR2 FQNNGV. The CDR3 runs 16 residues. V was shortened by 4 bases and J by 1 base, with 11 bases between the two germline ends. CDR3 loop: CASSSSGQSGANVLTF. Here the CDR3 DNA reads TGTGCCAGCAGCTCTTCCGGACAGTCTGGGGCCAACGTCCTGACTTTC.

This rearrangement joins TRBV7-9 to TRBJ1-6; 10 nucleotides match TRBD1. Looked up from germline, CDR1 is SEHNR and CDR2 is FQNEAQ (reference sequence). The length of the CDR3 is 16 residues. Trimming took 1 base from V and 10 from J; bases not matched to a gene: 7. This CDR3 is CASSLVGTGEESPLHF. Here the CDR3 DNA reads TGTGCCAGCAGCTTAGTCGGGACAGGGGAAGAATCACCCCTCCACTTT.

The chain recombines TRBV6-5 with TRBJ2-1, with 7 bases fitting TRBD2. The CDR3 loop spans 12 amino acids. With 11 bases clipped from V and 5 bases from J, the junction kept 6 bases outside the gene matches. Germline values: CDR1 MNHEY, CDR2 SVGAGI. The CDR3 bases are TGTGCCTCAGGTCTAGCGGACAATGAGCAGTTCTTC. It is translated as CASGLADNEQFF.

V usage is TRBV7-2 and J usage is TRBJ1-2, with D possibly being TRBD1 (6 bases). V lost 5 bases and J lost 8, with 18 bases in between. The CDR3 is 14 amino acids. CDR1 is SGHTA, CDR2 FQGNSA, per germline. Here the CDR3 reads CASSGQTGTGGYTF. The DNA for the CDR3 is TGTGCCAGCAGCGGCCAAACAGGGACGGGGGGCTACACCTTC.

V and J are TRBV27 and TRBJ2-1; 8 nucleotides line up with TRBD1. The CDR3 length is 16 residues. V lost 5 bases to trimming and J lost 7 bases; unmatched junction nucleotides: 13. Germline V lookup: CDR1 MNHEY, CDR2 SMNVEV (reference sequence). The DNA of the CDR3 is TGTGCCAGCAGTGAAGGGGCAGGGGGCTTGAGGAATGAGCAGTTCTTC. As protein: CASSEGAGGLRNEQFF.

The chain uses TRBV7-9 and TRBJ1-6; 7 nucleotides match TRBD1. Germline trimming cut 2 bases from V and 9 bases from J; bases unmatched to any gene: 7. The CDR3 runs to 15 residues. The V gene's germline CDR1 is SEHNR and CDR2 FQNEAQ (reference sequence). The CDR3 bases are TGTGCCAGCAGCTTAACAGGGGTCTATGGTTCACCCCTCCACTTT. This translates into CASSLTGVYGSPLHF.

The V call is TRBV7-2, the J call TRBJ2-7; 10 positions match TRBD2. The trim removed 1 base at V and 3 bases at J, leaving 12 bases unmatched. The length of the CDR3 is 18 residues. From germline, CDR1 is SGHTA and CDR2 FQGNSA. This CDR3 is CASSLVLAGEGGDYEQYV. CDR3 DNA sequence: TGTGCCAGCAGCTTAGTCCTAGCGGGAGAGGGGGGGGACTACGAGCAGTACGTC.

This chain connects TRBV5-1 to TRBJ2-7; D remains unclear. Trimming pared 4 bases from V and 3 bases from J, leaving 8 bases between. Germline-derived CDR1 and CDR2 are SGHRS and YFSETQ. This CDR3 comprises 12 residues. CDR3 protein: CASSPGGYEQYV. The CDR3 region has the DNA TGCGCCAGCAGCCCCGGCGGCTACGAGCAGTACGTC.

Only one count was recorded for this clone. This chain links TRBV6-2 or TRBV6-3 with TRBJ1-1; TRBD1 matches at 8 bases. CDR3 length: 18 amino acids. With 6 bases clipped from V and 0 bases from J, the junction kept 15 bases outside the gene matches. Germline loops: CDR1 MNHEY, CDR2 SVGEGT. CDR3 region: CASSREAGQGKLNTEAFF. Written as DNA, the CDR3 is TGTGCCAGCAGCCGCGAAGCCGGACAGGGTAAGTTGAACACTGAAGCTTTCTTT.

The chain employs TRBV5-1 and TRBJ1-1; 7 positions agree with TRBD1. V dropped 4 bases and J dropped 4; count of bases not matched to a gene: 13. This CDR3 contains 16 residues. Germline CDR1 reads SGHRS; CDR2 reads YFSETQ. CDR3: CASSPTGSPGGTEAFF. The CDR3 DNA reads as TGCGCCAGCAGCCCGACAGGGAGTCCGGGGGGCACTGAAGCTTTCTTT.

This clone was found a few times. This chain links TRBV7-9 with TRBJ1-5; perhaps TRBD1 as D (5 bases). This CDR3 spans 16 amino acids. Germline values: CDR1 SEHNR, CDR2 FQNEAQ (reference sequence). Trimming took off 5 bases at V and 1 base at J, with 15 bases between the two ends. This CDR3 reads CASSPTRGESNQPQHF. For the CDR3, the DNA is TGTGCCAGCAGCCCCACGAGGGGTGAGAGCAATCAGCCCCAGCATTTT.

The rearrangement joins TRBV10-3 to TRBJ1-1; TRBD1 matches 8 bases. J lost 5 bases, V lost 7 bases, and 9 bases had no gene match. Germline CDR1 ENHRY, CDR2 SYGVKD. This CDR3 spans 14 amino acids. The CDR3 DNA reads TGTGCCATCAAGCGCTCGGGACAGGTGACTGAAGCTTTCTTT. Amino acid sequence: CAIKRSGQVTEAFF.

V and J are TRBV7-2 and TRBJ2-5; no definite D call. The V end lost 2 bases, the J end lost 2 bases, and 6 bases lay between the germline ends. CDR1 and CDR2 (germline): SGHTA, FQGNSA. The CDR3 runs 13 residues. CDR3 nucleotides: TGTGCCAGCAGCTTATGGGAACAAGAGACCCAGTACTTC. Protein: CASSLWEQETQYF.

The chain employs TRBV24-1 and TRBJ2-3; possibly TRBD2 for D (7 bases). With 9 bases removed from V and 5 bases from J, the gap between germline ends came to 20 bases. The length of the CDR3 is 15 residues. The germline V gene has CDR1 KGHDR and CDR2 SFDVKD. The CDR3 DNA sequence: TGTGCCACCGCCCCGGGGGGCGGGGCGGGAGATACGCAGTATTTT. It specifies CATAPGGGAGDTQYF.

The V call is TRBV6-2 or TRBV6-3, the J call TRBJ2-1, with D unresolved. V gave up 2 bases and J gave up 9 bases, with 11 bases separating them. Germline V gene data show CDR1 as MNHEY and CDR2 as SVGEGT. The CDR3 is 13 residues long. CDR3 coding DNA: TGTGCCAGCAGTTACCGCCCCCTGGTTGAGCAGTTCTTC. Translated: CASSYRPLVEQFF.

The V call is TRBV24-1, the J call TRBJ2-5, with 8 bases aligning to TRBD2. This CDR3 region has 15 residues. Germline V lookup: CDR1 KGHDR, CDR2 SFDVKD. V shed 0 bases, J shed 5 bases, and the junction held 4 bases outside the gene matches. CDR3 protein: CATSDLRGGRETQYF. The DNA for the CDR3 is TGTGCCACCAGTGATTTGCGGGGGGGCCGGGAGACCCAGTACTTC.